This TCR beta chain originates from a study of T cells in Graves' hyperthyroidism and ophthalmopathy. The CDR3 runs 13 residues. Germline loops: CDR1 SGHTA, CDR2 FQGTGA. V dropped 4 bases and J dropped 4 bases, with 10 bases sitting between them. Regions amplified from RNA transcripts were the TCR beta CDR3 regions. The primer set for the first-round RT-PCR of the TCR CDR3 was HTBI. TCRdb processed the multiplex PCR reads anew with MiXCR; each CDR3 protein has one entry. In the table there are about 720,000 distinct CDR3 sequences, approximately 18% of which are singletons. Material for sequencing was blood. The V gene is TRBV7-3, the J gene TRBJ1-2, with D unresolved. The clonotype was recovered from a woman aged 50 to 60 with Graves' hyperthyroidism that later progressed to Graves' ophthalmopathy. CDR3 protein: CASSSGVGYGYTF. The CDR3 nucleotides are TGTGCCAGCAGCTCCGGCGTGGGCTATGGCTACACCTTC. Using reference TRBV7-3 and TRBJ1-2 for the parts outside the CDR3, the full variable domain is GAGVSQTPSNKVTEKGKYVELRCDPISGHTALYWYRQSLGQGPEFLIYFQGTGAADDSGLPNDRFFAVRPEGSVSTLKIQRTERGDSAVYLCASSSGVGYGYTFGSGTRLTVV.